This passage covers 22 T cell receptor beta chains from one sample sequenced in a study of cytomegalovirus exposure and HLA in healthy donors. The PCR ran on 60 Vbeta and 13 Jbeta primers. This table comes from immunoSEQ multiplex PCR, and its TCRdb copy is limited to in-frame clones, with some not included. The repertoire holds 120,000 or so clones, with less than 20% as singletons. Specimen: PBMCs. Receptor source: a young woman in good health and CMV-seronegative.

This sequence joins TRBV4-1 and TRBJ2-1; no firm D call. CDR1 is MGHRA, CDR2 YSYEKL, per germline. This CDR3 has 13 amino acids. Trimming took off 4 bases at V and 9 bases at J, with 13 bases between the two ends. The CDR3 loop reads CASSPIFGGEQFF. The CDR3, as DNA: TGCGCCAGCAGCCCAATATTCGGCGGTGAGCAGTTCTTC.

This clone was seen more than once but under ten times. The V call is TRBV30, the J call TRBJ1-4; D gene ambiguous. This CDR3 comprises 14 residues. Germline V gene data show CDR1 as GTSNPN and CDR2 as SVGIG (reference sequence). V lost 0 bases and J lost 1, with 6 bases in between. CDR3 sequence reads: CAWSVGITNEKLFF. CDR3 bases: TGTGCCTGGAGTGTCGGGATAACTAATGAAAAACTGTTTTTT.

J is TRBJ2-7 and V is TRBV2, with D perhaps matching TRBD1 (6 bases). V lost 6 bases, J lost 4 bases, and 10 bases lay in between. CDR3 length equals 12 residues. CDR1 is SNHLY and CDR2 is FYNNEI in the germline V gene. The CDR3 DNA follows: TGTGCCAGCAGCTTGGACAGTTACGAGCAGTACTTC. Translated: CASSLDSYEQYF. The full variable domain, rest sourced from reference TRBV2 and TRBJ2-7, is EPEVTQTPSHQVTQMGQEVILRCVPISNHLYFYWYRQILGQKVEFLVSFYNNEISEKSEIFDDQFSVERPDGSNFTLKIRSTKLEDSAMYFCASSLDSYEQYFGPGTRLTVT.

This clone was seen once. The V call is TRBV9, the J call TRBJ2-3; 7 nucleotides agree with TRBD2. Germline values: CDR1 SGDLS, CDR2 YYNGEE. J gave up 4 bases and V 3 bases, and 2 bases lay outside the gene matches. This CDR3 region has 13 residues. The CDR3: CASSAGGSDTQYF. CDR3 in DNA: TGTGCCAGCAGCGCCGGGGGGTCAGATACGCAGTATTTT. Full variable domain (remainder filled in from reference TRBV9 and TRBJ2-3): DSGVTQTPKHLITATGQRVTLRCSPRSGDLSVYWYQQSLDQGLQFLIQYYNGEERAKGNILERFSAQQFPDLHSELNLSSLELGDSALYFCASSAGGSDTQYFGPGTRLTVL.

The chain links TRBV9 to TRBJ2-5; TRBD1 aligns across 7 bases. The germline V gene has CDR1 SGDLS and CDR2 YYNGEE. The CDR3 runs 16 residues. The V gene end was trimmed by 2 bases and the J gene end by 1 base; junction bases not matched to a gene: 8. CDR3 in DNA: TGTGCCAGCAGCGTGGACCGAACAGGGGCCCAAGAGACCCAGTACTTC. It specifies CASSVDRTGAQETQYF.

The chain uses TRBV30 and TRBJ2-5, with a possible D match to TRBD1 (6 bases). This CDR3 comprises 13 residues. Germline CDR1 reads GTSNPN; CDR2 reads SVGIG (reference sequence). With 4 bases removed from V and 3 bases from J, the gap between germline ends came to 12 bases. The CDR3 coding sequence is TGTGCCTGGAAGGGGAAGGGGGAAGAGACCCAGTACTTC. This encodes CAWKGKGEETQYF. The variable domain in full, with the rest retrieved from reference TRBV30 and TRBJ2-5, is SQTIHQWPATLVQPVGSPLSLECTVEGTSNPNLYWYRQAAGRGLQLLFYSVGIGQISSEVPQNLSASRPQDRQFILSSKKLLLSDSGFYLCAWKGKGEETQYFGPGTRLLVL.

The chain recombines TRBV6-4 with TRBJ2-3; tentatively, D is TRBD2 (6 bases). This CDR3 has 15 amino acids. V lost 2 bases and J 0 bases, leaving 9 bases between the germline ends. CDR1 is MRHNA and CDR2 is SNTAGT in the germline V gene. The CDR3 bases are TGTGCCAGCAGTGACGGCGGGGCTAGCACAGATACGCAGTATTTT. Its translation: CASSDGGASTDTQYF.

CDR3 region: CASSPPLRRTHTEAFF. In DNA form, the CDR3 reads TGTGCCAGCTCACCACCGTTGCGTCGTACCCATACTGAAGCTTTCTTT. The chain combines TRBV18 with TRBJ1-1, with D unclear. The ends were cut back, 0 bases at V and 5 bases at J, with 16 bases in the middle. This CDR3 has 16 residues. Germline CDR1 reads KGHSH; CDR2 reads LQKENI.

This clone was seen a few times. The chain recombines TRBV5-4 with TRBJ1-3; possibly TRBD1 for D (5 bases). Germline lookup yields CDR1 SGHNT and CDR2 YYREEE (reference sequence). CDR3 length equals 14 residues. V gave up 0 bases and J gave up 8 bases, with 12 bases separating them. The CDR3 sequence: CASSLDRREHTIYF. The CDR3 DNA reads as TGTGCCAGCAGCTTGGACAGGAGGGAACACACCATATATTTT.

This clone came up a few times. The chain links TRBV5-6 to TRBJ2-3; TRBD1 aligns across 10 bases. The CDR3 sequence is 14 residues long. The trim removed 4 bases at V and 3 bases at J, leaving 2 bases unmatched. CDR1 SGHDT and CDR2 YYEEEE come from the germline V gene. The CDR3 sequence: CASSRDRGTDTQYF. Written as DNA, the CDR3 is TGTGCCAGCAGCCGGGACAGGGGAACAGATACGCAGTATTTT.

V usage is TRBV7-9 and J usage is TRBJ1-2, with TRBD1 as a possible D gene (5 bases). Germline V gene lookup returns CDR1 SEHNR and CDR2 FQNEAQ (reference sequence). This CDR3 is 13 amino acids long. The V end was cut by 0 bases, the J end by 8 bases, with 10 bases between. In DNA, the CDR3 is TGTGCCAGCAGCTTAGCCAGGGATAAGGGCTACACCTTC. Its protein product is CASSLARDKGYTF. The variable domain in full, completed from reference TRBV7-9 and TRBJ1-2, reads DTGVSQNPRHKITKRGQNVTFRCDPISEHNRLYWYRQTLGQGPEFLTYFQNEAQLEKSRLLSDRFSAERPKGSFSTLEIQRTEQGDSAMYLCASSLARDKGYTFGSGTRLTVV.

This clone was counted only a few times. V and J are TRBV2 and TRBJ2-7, with D uncertain. The CDR3 contains 12 residues. Trimming stripped 6 bases from V and 7 bases from J, with 13 bases between. The germline gives CDR1 SNHLY, CDR2 FYNNEI. The CDR3 here is CASRETTWEQYF. The CDR3 DNA reads as TGTGCCAGCAGAGAGACGACTTGGGAGCAGTACTTC.

This clone has just a few counts. The V and J genes are TRBV9 and TRBJ2-3; TRBD1 aligns across 9 bases. Looked up from germline, CDR1 is SGDLS and CDR2 is YYNGEE. V was pared by 3 bases and J by 2 bases, with 4 bases of the junction left unmatched. The CDR3 totals 15 residues. This chain's CDR3 is CASSARTGDTDTQYF. The CDR3 region has the DNA TGTGCCAGCAGCGCCCGGACAGGGGACACAGATACGCAGTATTTT.

The genes are TRBV5-5 and TRBJ1-5; D may be TRBD1 (6 bases). The germline V gene encodes CDR1 SGHKS and CDR2 YYEKEE (reference sequence). The ends were cut back, 4 bases at V and 0 bases at J, with 17 bases in the middle. The CDR3 length is 17 residues. CDR3 DNA sequence: TGTGCCAGCAGCGAGTTGGGGTTCAGGGGTAGCAATCAGCCCCAGCATTTT. Translation gives CASSELGFRGSNQPQHF.

The table lists this clone with a few counts. The chain links TRBV6-1 to TRBJ2-2; 7 bases map to TRBD1. Germline CDR1 reads MNHNS; CDR2 reads SASEGT. V was clipped by 2 bases and J by 0 bases; unmatched bases: 3. This CDR3 comprises 16 residues. The chain's CDR3 is CASSEQGGANTGELFF. Here the CDR3 DNA reads TGTGCCAGCAGTGAACAAGGGGGCGCGAACACCGGGGAGCTGTTTTTT.

This clone was seen a few times. The chain employs TRBV21-1 and TRBJ2-3; TRBD1 reflects the table's D call only, with no check against the DNA. TRBV21-1 is a known pseudogene. This CDR3 contains 15 residues. The CDR3 sequence: CASSRFHRGSDTQYF. CDR3 nucleotide sequence: TGTGCCAGCAGCAGGTTTCACAGGGGGTCAGATACGCAGTATTTT.

Only a few counts were recorded for this clone. The chain combines TRBV6-5 with TRBJ2-5; D perhaps matches TRBD2 (5 bases). Trimming shortened V by 2 bases and J by 3 bases, and 13 bases separated the two germline ends. The CDR3 is 15 residues long. CDR1 is MNHEY and CDR2 is SVGAGI in the germline V gene. The CDR3, as DNA: TGTGCCAGCAGTTACGGGCCCCGAGGGAAAGAGACCCAGTACTTC. Its translation: CASSYGPRGKETQYF.

This clone came up a few times. The chain carries TRBV27 and TRBJ1-5; D is ambiguous. This CDR3 is 14 amino acids long. Germline V gene lookup returns CDR1 MNHEY and CDR2 SMNVEV (reference sequence). The V gene lost 3 bases and the J gene lost 3 bases, with 9 bases spanning the gap. Here the CDR3 DNA reads TGTGCCAGCAGTTTTTCCAGTTTCAATCAGCCCCAGCATTTT. Translation gives CASSFSSFNQPQHF.

The V call is TRBV4-1, the J call TRBJ1-2; the D gene is possibly TRBD1 (6 bases). This CDR3 region has 15 residues. Germline loops: CDR1 MGHRA, CDR2 YSYEKL. Trimming shortened V by 1 base and J by 4 bases, and 13 bases separated the two germline ends. CDR3 nucleotide sequence: TGCGCCAGCAGCCAAGGGCAGGGGACCCTCTATGGCTACACCTTC. Residues: CASSQGQGTLYGYTF.

V gene TRBV2 combines with J gene TRBJ2-7; TRBD2 matches at 11 bases. Germline CDR1 reads SNHLY; CDR2 reads FYNNEI. V shed 3 bases, J shed 9 bases, and the junction held 7 bases outside the gene matches. The CDR3 totals 14 residues. CDR3 protein: CASSERLAGGAQYF. DNA of the CDR3: TGTGCCAGCAGTGAGCGGCTAGCGGGAGGAGCGCAGTACTTC. The full variable domain, its missing parts supplied by reference TRBV2 and TRBJ2-7, is EPEVTQTPSHQVTQMGQEVILRCVPISNHLYFYWYRQILGQKVEFLVSFYNNEISEKSEIFDDQFSVERPDGSNFTLKIRSTKLEDSAMYFCASSERLAGGAQYFGPGTRLTVT.

This clone was seen only a few times. The chain links TRBV5-1 to TRBJ2-5; 12 nucleotides agree with TRBD2. The length of the CDR3 is 19 residues. Trimming at V came to 0 bases and at J to 5 bases, leaving 14 bases not matched to a gene. The germline V gene encodes CDR1 SGHRS and CDR2 YFSETQ. The CDR3 spells CASSLAVNPGTSGYETQYF. The CDR3 DNA is TGCGCCAGCAGCTTGGCCGTAAACCCAGGGACTAGCGGGTATGAGACCCAGTACTTC. The whole variable domain, filled in from reference TRBV5-1 and TRBJ2-5, reads KAGVTQTPRYLIKTRGQQVTLSCSPISGHRSVSWYQQTPGQGLQFLFEYFSETQRNKGNFPGRFSGRQFSNSRSEMNVSTLELGDSALYLCASSLAVNPGTSGYETQYFGPGTRLLVL.

The chain combines TRBV4-2 with TRBJ2-1, with D possibly TRBD2 on 5 matching bases. This CDR3 spans 17 amino acids. The germline V and J ends were trimmed by 1 base and 3 bases, with 16 bases remaining between them. The germline V gene has CDR1 LGHNA and CDR2 YNFKEQ. The CDR3 region has the DNA TGTGCCAGCAGCCAAGGGACCGACTACCCCTACTACAATGAGCAGTTCTTC. It codes for CASSQGTDYPYYNEQFF.